This T cell receptor beta chain came from a study of blood T cell repertoires in COVID-19 (dated by TCRdb to the early 2020s). With respect to the entire study: Samples from collaborators originated in the United States, Italy and Spain and spanned both the acute and convalescent phases of COVID-19. The material from the prospective study consisted of cDNA or gDNA derived from T cells, B-cell-depleted T cells, or PBMCs. Deeply sampled blood TCRbeta repertoires from subjects exposed to, actively infected with, or recovered from COVID-19 were included in the dataset. The repertoires were released in a freely available public database meant as a resource for research on the immune response to SARS-CoV-2. The samples were drawn from two sources: the first 160 participants of the ongoing ImmuneRACE study, and 1,000 to 1,500 subjects contributed by 6 global collaborators. Sample metadata almost always included a de-identified subject ID, COVID-19 status, age in years and sex. Where available, HLA class I and class II types were obtained from metadata supplied by the sample provider rather than from assay-based typing.

TCRbeta CDR3 regions were amplified from genomic DNA using the immunoSEQ Assay, a bias-controlled multiplex PCR. The source study handled its data this way. Within the assay, amplification of reference gene primers was used to estimate how many nucleated cells each sample contained. To quantify the absolute abundance of each unique TCRbeta CDR3 rearrangement, sequence reads were collapsed and filtered. For each sample, productive Simpson clonality was calculated by taking the square root of Simpson's diversity index across productive rearrangements. This immuneACCESS table, as held by TCRdb, lists in-frame sequences with V and J called but not all clones. Of the missing ones, under half trace to an unresolved V gene in checked studies; the others have no known cause. V and J calls and clone size are copied from that table; D and trimming were computed from the DNA. This sample has fewer than 70,000 clones in its table, and more than 75% of those were observed once. The top ten hold under 4.5% of the sample.

Note on this clone: Its antigen remains unidentified. No base-level quality is on record; no much larger clone is a single base apart.

Including cysteine and phenylalanine, the CDR3 has 14 amino acids. Here the CDR3 DNA is all that survives: 42 bases in frame from base 1. The V end loses 1 base and the J end loses 2 bases, and a stretch of 9 bases separates them. Sequences SEHNR (CDR1) and FQNEAQ (CDR2) are obtained from the germline V gene (reference sequence). Collaborating institutions collected whole blood in K2EDTA tubes following their own protocols. For TCRbeta analysis, collaborators shipped samples as frozen whole blood, isolated PBMCs, or DNA extracted from either of those sample types. What the study reported, not specific to this receptor: Clinical and demographic metadata were provided uncurated, with the amount varying by source and participant.

The V and J genes are TRBV7-9 and TRBJ2-7; the D gene is possibly TRBD1, with 5 bases matching. Sequencing input: peripheral blood. The TCR originated in a human donor in a cohort sampled during active COVID-19. The DNA sequence is as follows: TGTGCCAGCAGCTTAGTCGACAGTCCCTACGAGCAGTACTTC. It translates to CASSLVDSPYEQYF.